The 25 T cell receptor beta chains presented below share a single source sample, sequenced in a study of PD-1 blockade in classical Hodgkin lymphoma (dated by TCRdb to 2020 to 2022). Sample time point, as interpreted from the label and publication: cycle 4 day 1 (C4D1), after less than 7 weeks of nivolumab. Every trial patient had relapsed following autologous stem cell transplantation, and prior brentuximab vedotin exposure was what differed among cohorts A, B and C. Library creation used the immunoSEQ multiplex PCR assay. Imported from immuneACCESS, the table was reduced by TCRdb to in-frame sequences with V and J called. These copies leave out some clones; in studies compared against another copy, an unresolved V gene accounts for under half, and the cause of the remainder is not known. This sample comprises some 52,000 clones, more than 75% of them detected only once. Around 6.5% of the sample comes from the top ten.

The material sequenced was peripheral blood mononuclear cells (PBMCs), taken before the fourth cycle of nivolumab. These receptors all stem from a human donor with classical Hodgkin lymphoma.

This clone was seen only once. This chain links TRBV27 with TRBJ2-3, with 7 bases lining up with TRBD2. Trimming removed 2 bases from V and 6 bases from J; junction bases left unmatched: 5. Germline V CDR1 and CDR2: MNHEY, SMNVEV (reference sequence). The CDR3 is 14 residues long. The CDR3, as DNA: TGTGCCAGCAGTTTAATGGTAGCGGGTGATACGCAGTATTTT. Amino acid sequence: CASSLMVAGDTQYF.

V usage is TRBV5-4 and J usage is TRBJ2-3, with 10 bases fitting TRBD1. In germline, CDR1 is SGHNT, CDR2 YYREEE (reference sequence). The junction had 11 bases not matched to a gene; V was cut back by 4 bases and J by 6 bases. The CDR3 is 16 amino acids. The CDR3 is CASSRVGDRGYDTQYF. CDR3 nucleotide sequence: TGTGCCAGCAGCCGTGTCGGGGACAGGGGATACGATACGCAGTATTTT.

The rearrangement joins TRBV9 to TRBJ2-5; D ambiguous. The V end was cut by 4 bases, the J end by 4 bases, with 11 bases between. CDR3 length: 13 amino acids. CDR1 and CDR2 from the germline V gene are SGDLS and YYNGEE. This CDR3 reads CASSPSHTETQYF. The CDR3 coding sequence is TGTGCCAGCAGCCCCAGCCATACAGAGACCCAGTACTTC.

The V gene is TRBV7-9, the J gene TRBJ1-2, with D unresolved. The CDR3 covers 13 residues. The germline CDR1 and CDR2 sequences are SEHNR and FQNEAQ (reference sequence). V lost 4 bases, J lost 4 bases, and 10 bases lay in between. Here the CDR3 reads CASSSTPAYGYTF. CDR3 DNA sequence: TGTGCCAGCAGCTCCACTCCCGCCTATGGCTACACCTTC.

The chain is built from TRBV28 and TRBJ2-3; D gene uncertain. Germline CDR1 and CDR2: MDHEN and SYDVKM. V lost 3 bases and J lost 2, with 12 bases in between. The length of the CDR3 is 15 residues. Here the CDR3 reads CASSFARAHTDTQYF. The CDR3 bases are TGTGCCAGCAGTTTCGCCAGAGCGCACACAGATACGCAGTATTTT.

V gene TRBV19 combines with J gene TRBJ2-1, with 11 bases lining up with TRBD2. The CDR3 totals 15 residues. Per the germline V gene, CDR1 is LNHDA and CDR2 is SQIVND (reference sequence). V shed 3 bases and J 8 bases; nucleotides not matched to a gene: 6. CDR3 residues: CASSISSGRADEQFF. The CDR3 nucleotides are TGTGCCAGTAGTATCAGTAGCGGGAGGGCGGATGAGCAGTTCTTC. Complete variable domain (other parts from reference TRBV19 and TRBJ2-1): DGGITQSPKYLFRKEGQNVTLSCEQNLNHDAMYWYRQDPGQGLRLIYYSQIVNDFQKGDIAEGYSVSREKKESFPLTVTSAQKNPTAFYLCASSISSGRADEQFFGPGTRLTVL.

This chain joins TRBV5-4 and TRBJ2-7, with TRBD1 matching 11 bases. Trimming cost V 4 bases and J 2 bases; bases outside gene matches: 5. Germline lookup yields CDR1 SGHNT and CDR2 YYREEE (reference sequence). The CDR3 is 15 amino acids. The CDR3 region is CASSGPGQGAYEQYF. The CDR3 DNA reads TGTGCCAGCAGCGGACCGGGACAGGGGGCCTACGAGCAGTACTTC.

This sequence joins TRBV27 and TRBJ2-7; D is unclear. CDR1 MNHEY and CDR2 SMNVEV come from the germline V gene (reference sequence). This CDR3 contains 14 residues. The germline V and J ends were trimmed by 3 bases and 2 bases, with 11 bases remaining between them. The CDR3 protein is CASSFYRGPYEQYF. The CDR3, as DNA: TGTGCCAGCAGTTTCTACCGTGGGCCCTACGAGCAGTACTTC.

V is TRBV6-1 and J is TRBJ2-7, with TRBD2 matching over 16 bases. V lost 1 base and J lost 2; bases outside the gene matches: 8. The CDR3 is 19 residues long. Germline CDR1 and CDR2: MNHNS and SASEGT. CDR3 loop: CASSEEGGLAGGVTYEQYF. CDR3 bases: TGTGCCAGCAGTGAAGAGGGGGGACTAGCGGGAGGGGTGACCTACGAGCAGTACTTC.

The chain employs TRBV6-5 and TRBJ1-6; maybe TRBD1 (5 bases). This CDR3 is 15 amino acids long. CDR1 and CDR2 (germline): MNHEY, SVGAGI. With 2 bases removed from V and 7 bases from J, the gap between germline ends came to 12 bases. Written as DNA, the CDR3 is TGTGCCAGCAGTTACGGGCGACAGAGAAATTCACCCCTCCACTTT. It yields the protein CASSYGRQRNSPLHF.

The rearrangement joins TRBV28 to TRBJ1-2; no clear D. V was clipped by 3 bases and J by 4 bases, with 6 bases between them. The CDR3 consists of 12 residues. Germline V CDR1 and CDR2: MDHEN, SYDVKM. CDR3 region: CASSFGVYGYTF. Here the CDR3 DNA reads TGTGCCAGCAGTTTCGGAGTCTATGGCTACACCTTC.

This rearrangement joins TRBV19 to TRBJ1-5; 7 bases map to TRBD1. Germline loops: CDR1 LNHDA, CDR2 SQIVND (reference sequence). Trimming removed 7 bases from V and 0 bases from J; junction bases left unmatched: 6. The CDR3 loop spans 15 amino acids. The CDR3 spells CASMGTEYSNQPQHF. CDR3 nucleotides: TGTGCCAGTATGGGGACAGAATATAGCAATCAGCCCCAGCATTTT.

This sequence joins TRBV11-1 and TRBJ2-3; weak D call: TRBD2 (5 bases). Trimming left V 1 base short and J 7 bases short, with 18 bases between. The CDR3 contains 16 residues. Germline loops: CDR1 SGHAT, CDR2 FQDESV (reference sequence). DNA of the CDR3: TGTGCCAGCAGCTTAGATATTCGTAGCGCGTTGAATACGCAGTATTTT. Protein sequence: CASSLDIRSALNTQYF.

This rearrangement joins TRBV18 to TRBJ1-2; D is unclear. The CDR3 covers 12 residues. Germline V CDR1 and CDR2: KGHSH, LQKENI. Trimming shortened V by 2 bases and J by 6 bases, and 7 bases separated the two germline ends. The CDR3 sequence: CASSPMRDGYTF. CDR3 nucleotides: TGTGCCAGCTCACCAATGAGGGATGGCTACACCTTC.

The chain is built from TRBV7-2 and TRBJ2-2; tentative D call: TRBD1 (6 bases). V was trimmed by 6 bases and J by 5 bases, leaving 10 bases between them. CDR1 is SGHTA, CDR2 FQGNSA, per germline. This CDR3 is 13 amino acids long. CDR3 DNA: TGTGCCAGCAGAAGGACAGTTACCGGGGAGCTGTTTTTT. It is translated as CASRRTVTGELFF.

This chain uses TRBV27 with TRBJ2-6, with a weak D call TRBD1 (5 bases). Deletions cut 7 bases from V and 2 bases from J, with 6 bases between. The germline V gene encodes CDR1 MNHEY and CDR2 SMNVEV (reference sequence). The CDR3 is 13 amino acids. The CDR3 DNA is TGTGCCAGCACCAGGGCTGGGGCCAACGTCCTGACTTTC. Translation: CASTRAGANVLTF. The complete variable domain, with remaining parts taken from reference TRBV27 and TRBJ2-6, reads EAQVTQNPRYLITVTGKKLTVTCSQNMNHEYMSWYRQDPGLGLRQIYYSMNVEVTDKGDVPEGYKVSRKEKRNFPLILESPSPNQTSLYFCASTRAGANVLTFGAGSRLTVL.

V and J are TRBV21-1 and TRBJ1-6. TRBV21-1 is a pseudogene. This CDR3 spans 16 amino acids. The CDR3 bases are TGTGCCAGCAGCAAAGTCGGGATCCCCTATAATTCACCCCTCCACTTT. As protein: CASSKVGIPYNSPLHF.

The chain couples TRBV28 to TRBJ2-1; a possible D gene is TRBD1 (5 bases). Trimming took 6 bases from V and 6 from J, leaving 21 bases between them. The CDR3 consists of 16 residues. CDR1 is MDHEN, CDR2 SYDVKM, per germline. The CDR3 DNA follows: TGTGCCAGCAGCCGTATAAGGGGCCGTTCGGGCAATGAGCAGTTCTTC. This translates into CASSRIRGRSGNEQFF. Drawing the rest from reference TRBV28 and TRBJ2-1, the complete variable domain is DVKVTQSSRYLVKRTGEKVFLECVQDMDHENMFWYRQDPGLGLRLIYFSYDVKMKEKGDIPEGYSVSREKKERFSLILESASTNQTSMYLCASSRIRGRSGNEQFFGPGTRLTVL.

This chain uses TRBV6-1 with TRBJ2-4; D unresolved. The CDR3 totals 14 residues. The germline CDR1 and CDR2 sequences are MNHNS and SASEGT. The V and J ends lost 5 bases and 8 bases respectively, with 16 bases between them. CDR3 in DNA: TGTGCCAGCAGTTTGATGGGGTCTGGGGACATTCAGTACTTC. Translated: CASSLMGSGDIQYF.

The chain couples TRBV19 to TRBJ1-2; 9 bases are a match to TRBD1. The CDR3 spans 15 residues. Germline lookup yields CDR1 LNHDA and CDR2 SQIVND (reference sequence). V lost 3 bases and J lost 4; bases outside the gene matches: 6. For the CDR3, the DNA is TGTGCCAGTAGTATCGGGACAGGGCCTCTCTATGGCTACACCTTC. Translated, it gives CASSIGTGPLYGYTF.

This clone was seen more than once but under ten times. The rearrangement uses TRBV10-3 and TRBJ2-1, with TRBD1 matching 10 bases. Germline V lookup: CDR1 ENHRY, CDR2 SYGVKD. The CDR3 sequence is 15 residues long. Losses at the gene ends were 4 bases for V and 5 bases for J; bases not matched to a gene: 5. The CDR3 spells CAISASGQGNNEQFF. The CDR3 DNA follows: TGTGCCATCAGTGCCTCGGGACAGGGGAACAATGAGCAGTTCTTC.

This chain joins TRBV5-1 and TRBJ1-3, with D unclear. The CDR3 is made up of 14 amino acids. In germline, CDR1 is SGHRS, CDR2 YFSETQ. Trimming left V 8 bases short and J 4 bases short, with 16 bases between. The CDR3: CASKPNHGGNTIYF. CDR3 sequence (DNA): TGCGCCAGTAAGCCTAATCACGGGGGAAACACCATATATTTT.

This clone has only one observation. The rearrangement uses TRBV9 and TRBJ1-2; the D gene is possibly TRBD1 (5 bases). CDR3 length: 15 residues. Germline values: CDR1 SGDLS, CDR2 YYNGEE. The ends were cut back, 0 bases at V and 2 bases at J, with 11 bases in the middle. In DNA, the CDR3 is TGTGCCAGCAGCGTAGGGGGTTGGGGGAACTATGGCTACACCTTC. Residues: CASSVGGWGNYGYTF.

V and J are TRBV7-2 and TRBJ2-1, with 12 bases aligning to TRBD2. The germline gives CDR1 SGHTA, CDR2 FQGNSA. V shed 4 bases, J shed 6 bases, and the junction held 7 bases outside the gene matches. CDR3 length: 16 residues. Here the CDR3 reads CASSSELAGGFNEQFF. CDR3 in DNA: TGTGCCAGCAGCTCCGAACTAGCGGGGGGTTTCAATGAGCAGTTCTTC.

The chain is built from TRBV6-1 and TRBJ1-2; TRBD1 might be the D (5 bases). Trimming removed 7 bases at V and 8 bases at J, with 17 bases between. The CDR3 is made up of 13 amino acids. The germline V gene encodes CDR1 MNHNS and CDR2 SASEGT. CDR3 loop: CASTSRLDNGYTF. The DNA for the CDR3 is TGTGCCAGCACTTCCCGACTGGACAACGGCTACACCTTC.